Included here is one T cell receptor (beta chain) sequence, with context. What it binds is unknown. MiXCR, applied by TCRdb to the reads, yields one record per CDR3 protein. This sample yields 900,000 to 950,000 distinct CDR3 sequences, of which 30% to 40% are seen a single time; roughly 13% belongs to the top ten. This sample is part of a study of T cell repertoires in cytomegalovirus infection. The CDR3 spans 14 residues. In germline, CDR1 is MNHEY, CDR2 SVGAGI. V dropped 0 bases and J dropped 0 bases, with 5 bases sitting between them. Material: cultured CD8+ T cells from PBMCs, obtained from culture after CMV antigen stimulation. This TCR was sampled from a human donor in good health (CMV status not recorded). Some clones in this sample may be carry-over from other donors' samples. The rearrangement joins TRBV6-5 to TRBJ2-5, with unresolved D. CDR3: CASSYSQDQETQYF. CDR3 bases: TGTGCCAGCAGTTACTCGCAGGACCAAGAGACCCAGTACTTC.